This T cell receptor (beta chain) was documented in a study of T-cell memory formation after mild COVID-19. The wider study: TCR clusters were mostly donor specific. Whole-study findings and limits: Memory from before infection featured some responding clones, which suggests cross-reactive memory joined.

MiXCR, applied by TCRdb to the 5' RACE reads, yields one record per CDR3 protein. The sample has roughly 250,000 distinct CDR3 sequences; 16% are singletons. This clonotype was seen only a few times. As yet, its antigen is unknown. Sequenced input: PBMCs or a T cell subset sorted from them (not recorded which). This clonotype was sampled from a man between 18 and 29 years old who had mild COVID-19 (a few samples of this study predate the infection). Cell type and time point are not known.

The CDR3 here is CASSSTGTGVEGYTF. The CDR3, as DNA: TGTGCCAGCAGCTCTACCGGGACAGGGGTGGAAGGCTACACCTTC. V gene TRBV7-9 combines with J gene TRBJ1-2; TRBD1 matches 10 bases. The CDR3 runs 15 residues. The J segment lost 8 bases and the V segment lost 4 bases, leaving 10 bases of the junction unmatched. Germline CDR1 reads SEHNR; CDR2 reads FQNEAQ (reference sequence).